The present T cell receptor (beta chain) was sequenced within a study of shared clonotypes between healthy human individuals. TCRdb keeps only in-frame clones here, not all; method: immunoSEQ multiplex PCR. The sample includes roughly 1,800,000 clones, less than 95% of them seen just once. As concerns this clone: Its antigen remains unidentified.

The CDR3 length is 12 residues. Germline assignment: CDR1 MNHEY and CDR2 SVGAGI. Trimming cost V 2 bases and J 9 bases, with 8 bases left between them. Study-wide results and limits: Sequencing depth was predicted to influence how clonotypes are shared among donors. Around 5% was the fraction of naive CD4 clonotypes found shared across a few donors.

Naive CD8 isolation took CD45RO-negative cells positively selected for CCR7 and excluded terminally differentiated effector memory CD45RA+ cells. This TCR was recovered from a young man in good health. The sample consisted of naive CD8+ T cells sorted from blood. V is TRBV6-5 and J is TRBJ2-1; D is unclear. CDR3 nucleotide sequence: TGTGCCAGCAGTTACGCGGACGGTGAGCAGTTCTTC. Translating it yields CASSYADGEQFF.